The 10 T cell receptor beta chains listed next were all sequenced from one sample in a study of PD-L1 blockade in urothelial cancer. Time point of the sample: pretreatment peripheral blood. Sequencing was performed with immunoSEQ multiplex PCR; in TCRdb, only in-frame clones are kept and a portion is missing. The sample has tens of thousands of clones; roughly 84% are singletons. Sample: PBMCs, taken around atezolizumab (anti-PD-L1) treatment. The receptors derive from a woman in her seventies with urothelial cancer.

The genes are TRBV6-6 and TRBJ1-5; D is undetermined. The CDR3 length is 15 residues. The V gene lost 5 bases and the J gene lost 2 bases, with 13 bases spanning the gap. Germline loops: CDR1 MNHNY, CDR2 SVGAGI (reference sequence). CDR3 coding DNA: TGTGCCAGCAGTGACGGTGGGAGGGGCAATCAGCCCCAGCATTTT. This translates into CASSDGGRGNQPQHF.

The chain uses TRBV5-6 and TRBJ1-6; no clear D gene. CDR1 and CDR2 (germline): SGHDT, YYEEEE. The CDR3 sequence is 14 residues long. V was shortened by 4 bases and J by 8 bases, with 13 bases between the two germline ends. CDR3 coding DNA: TGTGCCAGCAGCCGTTACAGTAAGGATTCACCCCTCCACTTT. Translating it yields CASSRYSKDSPLHF.

This clone was recorded once. The chain is built from TRBV4-3 and TRBJ2-5; D possibly corresponds to TRBD1 (6 bases). CDR1 LGHNA and CDR2 YSLEER come from the germline V gene. The CDR3 spans 15 residues. Trimming took 1 base from V and 5 from J, leaving 14 bases between them. The CDR3 loop reads CASSQVGAGEETQYF. The CDR3, as DNA: TGCGCCAGCAGCCAAGTGGGGGCCGGGGAGGAGACCCAGTACTTC.

This chain uses TRBV5-1 with TRBJ2-7; TRBD2 aligns across 10 bases. The CDR3 has 14 amino acids. CDR1 and CDR2 from the germline V gene are SGHRS and YFSETQ. Trimming took 3 bases from V and 5 from J; bases not matched to a gene: 5. CDR3: CASSSRLAGHEQYF. The CDR3 coding sequence is TGCGCCAGCAGCTCGAGACTAGCGGGCCACGAGCAGTACTTC.

This clone occurred once. V and J are TRBV15 and TRBJ2-7; possibly TRBD1 for D (6 bases). This CDR3 is 16 amino acids long. Trimming pared 1 base from V and 0 bases from J, leaving 13 bases between. Germline V CDR1 and CDR2: LNHNV, YYDKDF (reference sequence). For the CDR3, the DNA is TGTGCCACCAGCAGAGGGTCAGGGGCGGTCTCCTACGAGCAGTACTTC. Amino acids: CATSRGSGAVSYEQYF.

V gene TRBV29-1 combines with J gene TRBJ2-1; perhaps TRBD1 as D (6 bases). This CDR3 has 14 residues. Germline lookup yields CDR1 SQVTM and CDR2 ANQGSEA. Between the trimmed V and J ends, which lost 7 bases and 2 bases, there was a span of 15 bases. In DNA, the CDR3 is TGCAGCGAGAGACAGGTGTCACCCTACAATGAGCAGTTCTTC. Its protein product is CSERQVSPYNEQFF.

This chain uses TRBV2 with TRBJ1-2, with D maybe TRBD1 (6 bases). Germline V CDR1 and CDR2: SNHLY, FYNNEI. The CDR3 runs 17 residues. V was shortened by 1 base and J by 0 bases, with 15 bases between the two germline ends. This CDR3 is CASSEEGGRASNYGYTF. CDR3 bases: TGTGCCAGCAGTGAAGAGGGGGGGAGGGCCTCTAACTATGGCTACACCTTC.

The rearrangement links TRBV27 to TRBJ2-2, with 8 bases aligning to TRBD2. V lost 4 bases, J lost 6 bases, and 1 base stayed unmatched. The CDR3 runs to 13 residues. CDR1 is MNHEY and CDR2 is SMNVEV in the germline V gene (reference sequence). CDR3 sequence: CASSYGGAGELFF. The CDR3 DNA follows: TGTGCCAGCAGTTACGGGGGGGCCGGGGAGCTGTTTTTT.

The V call is TRBV9, the J call TRBJ1-2; TRBD1 matches 9 bases. Germline values: CDR1 SGDLS, CDR2 YYNGEE. The CDR3 spans 16 residues. V shed 2 bases and J 2 bases; nucleotides not matched to a gene: 7. The CDR3 nucleotides are TGTGCCAGCAGCGTGGGGGGACAGGGTGGAAACTATGGCTACACCTTC. It yields the protein CASSVGGQGGNYGYTF. Full variable domain (missing parts from reference TRBV9 and TRBJ1-2): DSGVTQTPKHLITATGQRVTLRCSPRSGDLSVYWYQQSLDQGLQFLIQYYNGEERAKGNILERFSAQQFPDLHSELNLSSLELGDSALYFCASSVGGQGGNYGYTFGSGTRLTVV.

This chain links TRBV7-2 with TRBJ2-5; the match to TRBD2 covers 8 bases. CDR3 length: 14 amino acids. Per the germline V gene, CDR1 is SGHTA and CDR2 is FQGNSA. After removal of 3 bases from V and 5 bases from J, the junction contained 5 bases not matched to a gene. For the CDR3, the DNA is TGTGCCAGCAGCTTGGGACTAGACGGGGAGACCCAGTACTTC. Translation: CASSLGLDGETQYF.